The 6 T cell receptor beta chains below were found in one sample sequenced in a study of blood T cell repertoires in COVID-19. Sequencing was performed with immunoSEQ multiplex PCR; in TCRdb, only in-frame clones are kept and a portion is missing. There are 200,000 to 250,000 clones in the sample; around 87% occur only once, and 10% lies in the top ten. The sample consisted of peripheral blood. Source of these receptors: a woman aged 50 to 60 with COVID-19, enrolled during active disease.

In this sample, this clone turned up once. V is TRBV18 and J is TRBJ2-7; D is uncertain. The CDR3 is made up of 14 amino acids. V lost 3 bases and J lost 0, with 9 bases in between. Looked up from germline, CDR1 is KGHSH and CDR2 is LQKENI. Written as DNA, the CDR3 is TGTGCCAGCTCACCCGACTGGAGCTCCTACGAGCAGTACTTC. The encoded protein is CASSPDWSSYEQYF.

V usage is TRBV5-5 and J usage is TRBJ2-5; 8 nucleotides align to TRBD2. With 4 bases clipped from V and 2 bases from J, the junction kept 13 bases outside the gene matches. The CDR3 covers 17 residues. The germline CDR1 and CDR2 sequences are SGHKS and YYEKEE (reference sequence). The CDR3, as DNA: TGTGCCAGCAGCCGATCAGTAGCGGGGCATTTTCAAGAGACCCAGTACTTC. It translates to CASSRSVAGHFQETQYF.

This clone was detected only a few times. The gene calls are TRBV19 and TRBJ2-1; TRBD1 agrees at 7 bases. The trim removed 6 bases at V and 6 bases at J, leaving 11 bases unmatched. There are 15 residues in the CDR3. Germline lookup yields CDR1 LNHDA and CDR2 SQIVND (reference sequence). The CDR3: CASSPIDRDSNEQFF. DNA of the CDR3: TGTGCCAGTAGCCCTATTGACAGGGATTCCAATGAGCAGTTCTTC. Supplemented by reference TRBV19 and TRBJ2-1, the full variable domain reads DGGITQSPKYLFRKEGQNVTLSCEQNLNHDAMYWYRQDPGQGLRLIYYSQIVNDFQKGDIAEGYSVSREKKESFPLTVTSAQKNPTAFYLCASSPIDRDSNEQFFGPGTRLTVL.

The chain combines TRBV24-1 with TRBJ1-5; D is ambiguous. This CDR3 comprises 13 residues. Trimming shortened V by 3 bases and J by 5 bases, and 7 bases separated the two germline ends. CDR1 is KGHDR and CDR2 is SFDVKD in the germline V gene. The CDR3 region is CATSDRLDQPQHF. In nucleotides, the CDR3 is TGTGCCACCAGTGATCGACTCGATCAGCCCCAGCATTTT.

The V gene is TRBV2, the J gene TRBJ2-3, with TRBD1 matching over 8 bases. The CDR3 contains 14 residues. Germline-derived CDR1 and CDR2 are SNHLY and FYNNEI. After removal of 8 bases from V and 4 bases from J, the junction contained 8 bases not matched to a gene. The CDR3 nucleotides read TGTGCCAGCGAGCCGGACAGGGTGGCAGATACGCAGTATTTT. Protein product: CASEPDRVADTQYF. Full variable domain (remainder filled in from reference TRBV2 and TRBJ2-3): EPEVTQTPSHQVTQMGQEVILRCVPISNHLYFYWYRQILGQKVEFLVSFYNNEISEKSEIFDDQFSVERPDGSNFTLKIRSTKLEDSAMYFCASEPDRVADTQYFGPGTRLTVL.

The rearrangement links TRBV12-3 or TRBV12-4 to TRBJ1-5; D unresolved. This CDR3 contains 13 residues. V lost 3 bases and J 5 bases, leaving 8 bases between the germline ends. The CDR3 nucleotides are TGTGCCAGCAGTTTTGCGGGTTATCAGCCCCAGCATTTT. This gives the protein CASSFAGYQPQHF.